This T cell receptor beta chain emerged from a study of shared clonotypes between healthy human individuals. General study points: The sharing of roughly 5% of naive CD4 clonotypes was seen across several donors. Richness estimates generally favored naive over memory subsets. Clonotypes shared by all four sorted-subset donors had higher generation probabilities than non-shared clonotypes.

About this clone itself: Antigen: not known.

CDR3 length equals 13 residues. Trimming stripped 4 bases from V and 4 bases from J, with 8 bases between. From germline, CDR1 is KGHSH and CDR2 LQKENI. TCRdb's table, derived via immunoSEQ multiplex PCR, lists solely in-frame clones and lacks some. The sample has about 2.3 million clones, around 93% seen once. The material sequenced was naive CD4+ T cells from PBMCs. Subset given: CD45RA+ positively selected. The clonotype was recovered from a man aged 18-30 years in good health. Some clones in this sample may be carry-over from other donors' samples. The chain uses TRBV18 and TRBJ1-5, with D hard to call. The CDR3 spells CASSLMFNQPQHF. The CDR3 region has the DNA TGTGCCAGCTCACTTATGTTTAATCAGCCCCAGCATTTT.